Below, 16 T cell receptor beta chains from the same sample are listed, as sequenced in a study of cytomegalovirus exposure and HLA in healthy donors. Amplification used 60 Vbeta primers and 13 Jbeta primers. Only in-frame clones appear in the TCRdb table, and some are missing; sequencing was by immunoSEQ multiplex PCR. The sample shows 99,000 or so clones, about 15% of them seen only once. Material: PBMCs. Receptor source: a female donor in good health and CMV-seronegative.

This clone appeared a few times. The chain has TRBV7-8 and TRBJ2-7, with D possibly being TRBD1 (5 bases). This CDR3 spans 19 amino acids. Germline CDR1 SGHVS, CDR2 FQNEAQ. Between the trimmed V and J ends, which lost 5 bases and 0 bases, there was a span of 26 bases. CDR3 protein: CASSSSVSGLTLSSYEQYF. The CDR3 nucleotides are TGTGCCAGCAGCAGTAGTGTGTCAGGGCTTACGCTCAGCTCCTACGAGCAGTACTTC.

This clone appeared a few times. The gene calls are TRBV4-3 and TRBJ1-5; D might be TRBD1 (6 bases). Germline CDR1 reads LGHNA; CDR2 reads YSLEER. The V gene lost 0 bases and the J gene lost 4 bases, with 7 bases spanning the gap. CDR3 length equals 14 residues. CDR3 DNA: TGCGCCAGCAGCCAAGAAGGGGGTAATCAGCCCCAGCATTTT. Encoded protein: CASSQEGGNQPQHF.

In the case of this clone: Germline is not matched at one junction end, which may reflect a read error. The chain carries TRBV7-2 and TRBJ2-2; maybe TRBD2 (5 bases). The V gene's germline CDR1 is SGHTA and CDR2 FQGNSA. The CDR3 extends over 17 amino acids. This chain's CDR3 is CASSLASANGNTGELFF. CDR3 nucleotide sequence: TGTGCCAGCAGTTTAGCGAGCGCAAATGGGAACACCGGGGAGCTGTTTTTT.

Only a few counts were recorded for this clone. This chain uses TRBV5-1 with TRBJ2-3, with 7 positions matching TRBD1. This CDR3 comprises 14 residues. V trimming: 6 bases; J trimming: 2 bases; junction bases outside the gene matches: 6. Germline assignment: CDR1 SGHRS and CDR2 YFSETQ. The CDR3 reads CASNDRASTDTQYF. The CDR3 DNA follows: TGCGCCAGCAACGACAGGGCCTCCACAGATACGCAGTATTTT.

This clone has just a few counts. The chain is built from TRBV7-8 and TRBJ1-2; 10 bases match TRBD1. Per the germline V gene, CDR1 is SGHVS and CDR2 is FQNEAQ. The V and J ends lost 3 bases and 5 bases, in that order; junction bases with no gene match: 6. The CDR3 consists of 15 residues. In DNA form, the CDR3 reads TGTGCCAGCAGCTTGCGTGGACAGGGGGTGTATGGCTACACCTTC. The encoded protein is CASSLRGQGVYGYTF.

This clone showed up just a few times. V usage is TRBV25-1 and J usage is TRBJ1-6, with D maybe TRBD1 (5 bases). The CDR3 consists of 12 residues. V lost 7 bases, J lost 9 bases, and 10 bases lay in between. Germline CDR1 and CDR2: MGHDK and SYGVNS. The CDR3 coding sequence is TGTGCCAGCACTCTTCAGGGTTCACCCCTCCACTTT. It specifies CASTLQGSPLHF.

This clone appeared a single time. The chain is built from TRBV20-1 and TRBJ2-5; D is undetermined. The CDR3 extends over 10 amino acids. Germline assignment: CDR1 DFQATT and CDR2 SNEGSKA (reference sequence). The V end was cut by 6 bases, the J end by 4 bases, with 6 bases between. The DNA of the CDR3 is TGCAGTGCCCTACCAGAGACCCAGTACTTC. Translating it yields CSALPETQYF.

The chain recombines TRBV30 with TRBJ1-1, with D perhaps matching TRBD1 (5 bases). The CDR3 has 12 residues. CDR1 GTSNPN and CDR2 SVGIG come from the germline V gene (reference sequence). The V end was cut by 5 bases, the J end by 1 base, with 8 bases between. The chain's CDR3 is CAWGGGNTEAFF. The CDR3 DNA reads TGTGCCTGGGGCGGGGGGAACACTGAAGCTTTCTTT.

This clone was recorded a few times. The CDR3, as DNA: TGTGCCAGCAGCCAAGGTCGGACTAGCGGCTACGAGCAGTACTTC. It translates to CASSQGRTSGYEQYF. This chain uses TRBV4-2 with TRBJ2-7, with 10 bases aligning to TRBD2. The germline CDR1 and CDR2 sequences are LGHNA and YNFKEQ. The CDR3 totals 15 residues. Trimming cost V 1 base and J 3 bases; bases outside gene matches: 3.

The chain employs TRBV19 and TRBJ2-6; D is perhaps TRBD1 (6 bases). The CDR3 runs 15 residues. The V gene lost 5 bases and the J gene lost 2 bases, with 10 bases spanning the gap. Germline CDR1 LNHDA, CDR2 SQIVND (reference sequence). In nucleotides, the CDR3 is TGTGCCAGTAGTGTTACAGGGACTGGGGCCAACGTCCTGACTTTC. Protein sequence: CASSVTGTGANVLTF.

The rearrangement joins TRBV4-1 to TRBJ1-2; D might be TRBD1 (6 bases). This CDR3 spans 14 amino acids. The V end was cut by 0 bases, the J end by 4 bases, with 9 bases between. The germline gives CDR1 MGHRA, CDR2 YSYEKL. CDR3 residues: CASSQDRGGYGYTF. CDR3 DNA: TGCGCCAGCAGCCAAGACAGGGGTGGCTATGGCTACACCTTC.

The rearrangement joins TRBV15 to TRBJ2-1, with 10 bases that match TRBD1. The CDR3 is 16 amino acids. The V and J ends lost 0 bases and 7 bases, in that order; junction bases with no gene match: 6. The germline V gene has CDR1 LNHNV and CDR2 YYDKDF (reference sequence). Here the CDR3 reads CATSREWGQGKNEQFF. The CDR3 DNA reads TGTGCCACCAGCAGAGAATGGGGACAGGGGAAGAATGAGCAGTTCTTC.

This clone was detected a few times. The chain joins TRBV9 to TRBJ1-1; unclear D gene. CDR1 SGDLS and CDR2 YYNGEE come from the germline V gene. Trimming left V 0 bases short and J 5 bases short, with 11 bases between. This CDR3 spans 14 amino acids. CDR3 region: CASSVGSGGTEAFF. CDR3 bases: TGTGCCAGCAGCGTAGGTAGCGGAGGGACTGAAGCTTTCTTT.

The sample holds a few counts of this clone. The J gene is TRBJ2-1, the V gene TRBV14, with D maybe TRBD1 (6 bases). V was shortened by 5 bases and J by 4 bases, with 9 bases between the two germline ends. CDR1 is SGHDN, CDR2 FVKESK, per germline. The CDR3 is 13 amino acids. The chain's CDR3 is CASSSQGYNEQFF. CDR3 in DNA: TGTGCCAGCAGCTCACAGGGTTACAATGAGCAGTTCTTC. Combining the CDR3 with reference TRBV14 and TRBJ2-1 gives the whole variable domain EAGVTQFPSHSVIEKGQTVTLRCDPISGHDNLYWYRRVMGKEIKFLLHFVKESKQDESGMPNNRFLAERTGGTYSTLKVQPAELEDSGVYFCASSSQGYNEQFFGPGTRLTVL.

This clone was counted only a few times. V gene TRBV10-3 combines with J gene TRBJ2-2; 9 nucleotides agree with TRBD2. J was trimmed by 4 bases and V by 10 bases; bases with no gene match: 7. Germline CDR1 reads ENHRY; CDR2 reads SYGVKD. The CDR3 has 14 amino acids. Here the CDR3 reads CATQTSGGTGELFF. The CDR3 nucleotides are TGTGCCACACAGACTAGCGGAGGCACCGGGGAGCTGTTTTTT.

The chain uses TRBV7-9 and TRBJ2-6; 11 positions agree with TRBD2. CDR3 length: 19 residues. V lost 3 bases and J lost 1; bases outside the gene matches: 8. The germline V gene has CDR1 SEHNR and CDR2 FQNEAQ (reference sequence). The CDR3 DNA sequence: TGTGCCAGCAGCTTCTTAGCGGGAGGGCCCGGGTCTGGGGCCAACGTCCTGACTTTC. Protein: CASSFLAGGPGSGANVLTF. The full variable domain, with the rest looked up from reference TRBV7-9 and TRBJ2-6, is DTGVSQNPRHKITKRGQNVTFRCDPISEHNRLYWYRQTLGQGPEFLTYFQNEAQLEKSRLLSDRFSAERPKGSFSTLEIQRTEQGDSAMYLCASSFLAGGPGSGANVLTFGAGSRLTVL.